The rows below give T cell receptor beta chains drawn from one sample of a study of blood T cell repertoires in COVID-19. The data were produced by immunoSEQ multiplex PCR, yet TCRdb's version contains in-frame clones alone and is incomplete. The table has roughly 150,000 clones, around 74% seen once. The specimen was peripheral blood. The receptor source for this set is an elderly woman with acute or convalescent COVID-19. The CDR3 runs from the conserved cysteine through the conserved F or W. The order of the fields is D gene, J gene, V gene, clone size, CDR3 DNA, CDR3 protein. The D gene is left open where the match is weak. Size tells how often a clone was seen (once, few, many) or the class of an expanded clone, and some rows leave it out.

>.|TRBJ2-7|TRBV3-1/TRBV3-2|few
TGTGCCAGCAGCCAAGACGCTGGACACCGCGAGCAGTACTTC
CASSQDAGHREQYF
>.|TRBJ1-4|TRBV12-3/TRBV12-4|.
TGTGCCAGCAGGCTCCAACGGGGTGAAAAACTGTTTTTT
CASRLQRGEKLFF
>.|TRBJ2-2|TRBV5-1|.
TGCGCCAGCAGCCGGGAATTGGTGAACACCGGGGAGCTGTTTTTT
CASSRELVNTGELFF
>.|TRBJ2-2|TRBV7-3|.
TGTGCCAGCAGCCCCCAAGGACTGAGCGGGGAGCTGTTTTTT
CASSPQGLSGELFF
>.|TRBJ1-5|TRBV12-3/TRBV12-4|once
TGTGCCAGCAGTGGGAGGGAACATCAGCCCCAGCATTTT
CASSGREHQPQHF
>.|TRBJ1-5|TRBV7-8|.
TGTGCCAGCAGCTTGCGAGAAAATAGCAATCAGCCCCAGCATTTT
CASSLRENSNQPQHF
>TRBD2|TRBJ2-3|TRBV2|once
TGTGCCAGCAGTGAATCGAGCGGGGGCTCGTTAGATACGCAGTATTTT
CASSESSGGSLDTQYF
>.|TRBJ1-6|TRBV30|few
TGTGCCTGGAGTGTACAAGGGGTATATTCCCTCCACTTT
CAWSVQGVYSLHF
>.|TRBJ2-3|TRBV4-3|.
TGCGCCAGCAGCTCCTTAGCGGAGGTCACAGATACGCAGTATTTT
CASSSLAEVTDTQYF
>.|TRBJ2-2|TRBV7-9|.
TGTGCCAGCAGCTCCCCCCCAACTAGCTTCGGGGAGCTGTTTTTT
CASSSPPTSFGELFF
>.|TRBJ2-1|TRBV2|.
TGTGCCAGCAACGGCGGGACCTACAATGAGCAGTTCTTC
CASNGGTYNEQFF
>.|TRBJ2-1|TRBV12-5|.
TGTGCTAGTGGTCAAGACAGGAATGAGCAGTTCTTC
CASGQDRNEQFF
>TRBD1|TRBJ1-3|TRBV9|.
TGTGCCAGCAGCGCCGGGACAGGGCAAACCTCTGGAAACACCATATATTTT
CASSAGTGQTSGNTIYF
>.|TRBJ1-2|TRBV6-6|.
TGTGCCAGCGTTATAGCCGGTAACTATGGCTACACCTTC
CASVIAGNYGYTF
>.|TRBJ1-1|TRBV19|.
TGTGCCAGTAGTCCCGTTAAGAACACTGAAGCTTTCTTT
CASSPVKNTEAFF
>TRBD2|TRBJ2-5|TRBV5-4|few
TGTGCCAGCAGCTCCGCTCTAGCGGGGGGCGGTGAGACCCAGTACTTC
CASSSALAGGGETQYF
>TRBD1|TRBJ2-7|TRBV7-9|.
TGTGCCAGCAGCGCGACAGGGAACCGCTTCTACGAGCAGTACTTC
CASSATGNRFYEQYF
>TRBD1|TRBJ2-4|TRBV30|once
TGTGCCTGGAGTATACAGGGGGCCAAAAACATTCAGTACTTC
CAWSIQGAKNIQYF
>.|TRBJ2-7|TRBV5-6|.
TGTGCCAGCAGCCAACCGGCGGCACTAGACCGCTACGAGCAGTACTTC
CASSQPAALDRYEQYF
>TRBD2|TRBJ2-3|TRBV3-1/TRBV3-2|once
TGTGCCAGCAGCCAAACACTAGCGGGGGACTCTTCAGATACGCAGTATTTT
CASSQTLAGDSSDTQYF
>TRBD1|TRBJ1-4|TRBV5-1|.
TGCGCCAGCAAGCCGGGACAGGTTGCAACTAATGAAAAACTGTTTTTT
CASKPGQVATNEKLFF